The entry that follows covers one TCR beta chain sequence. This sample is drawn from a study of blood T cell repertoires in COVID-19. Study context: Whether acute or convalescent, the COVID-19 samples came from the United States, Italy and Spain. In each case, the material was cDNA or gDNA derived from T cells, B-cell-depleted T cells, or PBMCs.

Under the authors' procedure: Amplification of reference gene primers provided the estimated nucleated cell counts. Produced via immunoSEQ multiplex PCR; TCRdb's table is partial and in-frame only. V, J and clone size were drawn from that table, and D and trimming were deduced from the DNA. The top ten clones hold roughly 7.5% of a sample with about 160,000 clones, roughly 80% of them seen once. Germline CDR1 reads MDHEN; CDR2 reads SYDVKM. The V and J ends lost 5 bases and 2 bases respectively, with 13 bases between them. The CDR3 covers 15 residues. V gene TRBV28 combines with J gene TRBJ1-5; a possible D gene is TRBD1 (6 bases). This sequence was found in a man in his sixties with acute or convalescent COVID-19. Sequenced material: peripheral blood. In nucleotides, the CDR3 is TGTGCCAGCAGTCCCAGGGGCGAGGGCAATCAGCCCCAGCATTTT. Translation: CASSPRGEGNQPQHF.